These T cell receptor beta chains were read from a single sample in a study of blood T cell repertoires in COVID-19. Produced via immunoSEQ multiplex PCR; TCRdb's table is partial and in-frame only. The sample consists of around 400,000 clones, roughly nine tenths of them appearing once. The sequenced sample was PBMCs or T cells enriched from blood (not recorded which). The receptor source for this set is a young woman who had recovered from COVID-19. Each CDR3 is given with its conserved first and last residue.

J | V | CDR3
TRBJ2-7 | TRBV6-5 | CASSRTDFSYEQYF
TRBJ2-7 | TRBV29-1 | CSAGQGITPSSYEQYF
TRBJ1-4 | TRBV4-1 | CASSQAGTVVPTNEKLFF
TRBJ1-3 | TRBV30 | CAWSLRGNTIYF
TRBJ2-3 | TRBV7-3 | CASSLGSGTDTQYF
TRBJ2-2 | TRBV6-5 | CASSYLGGHGELFF
TRBJ1-1 | TRBV10-3 | CAISDHGQNEAFF
TRBJ2-3 | TRBV2 | CASSEALYGNTQYF
TRBJ1-5 | TRBV12-5 | CASGFTTGASSNQPQHF
TRBJ2-3 | TRBV30 | CAWSASINGTSGFFSSTDTQYF
TRBJ2-1 | TRBV10-3 | CAISESGGYNEQFF
TRBJ2-2 | TRBV23-1 | CASSPGIAGGLMRTGELFF
TRBJ1-2 | TRBV7-9 | CASSSGGTHSF
TRBJ2-1 | TRBV9 | CASSANLNRDRTSNEQFF
TRBJ2-7 | TRBV18 | CASSTGQGYYEQYF